This entry lists 20 T cell receptor beta chains sequenced from one sample in a study of T cells in Graves' hyperthyroidism and ophthalmopathy. From RNA transcripts, TCR beta CDR3 regions were amplified. The HTBI primer set was used in a first-round RT-PCR of the TCR CDR3. TCRdb passed the multiplex PCR reads through MiXCR, listing each CDR3 protein once. The table shows around 690,000 distinct CDR3 sequences, with roughly 17% occurring only once. Sequenced sample: blood. These receptors all stem from a man over 45 with Graves' hyperthyroidism.

This clonotype was counted between two and nine times. The chain employs TRBV19 and TRBJ2-7; 8 bases are a match to TRBD1. This CDR3 contains 15 residues. Germline CDR1 and CDR2: LNHDA and SQIVND (reference sequence). Trimming removed 5 bases from V and 1 base from J; junction bases left unmatched: 7. The CDR3 bases are TGTGCCAGTAGTCCTTGGACAGGGCGATCCTACGAGCAGTACTTC. Amino acid sequence: CASSPWTGRSYEQYF.

In this sample, this clonotype turned up many times. The gene calls are TRBV12-3 or TRBV12-4 and TRBJ2-3, with a possible D match to TRBD2 (6 bases). CDR3 length: 16 amino acids. The ends were cut back, 5 bases at V and 0 bases at J, with 15 bases in the middle. CDR3 DNA sequence: TGTGCCAGCAGTCCCTTTTGGGCGGGGAGCACAGATACGCAGTATTTT. This translates into CASSPFWAGSTDTQYF.

This clonotype was recorded many times. This chain joins TRBV12-3 or TRBV12-4 and TRBJ1-2; no clear D gene. This CDR3 contains 12 residues. Trimming stripped 3 bases from V and 3 bases from J, with 5 bases between. CDR3 loop: CASSFADYGYTF. The CDR3 DNA sequence: TGTGCCAGCAGTTTCGCGGACTATGGCTACACCTTC.

A few counts support this clonotype. This chain joins TRBV19 and TRBJ2-7; D is undetermined. Germline V gene data show CDR1 as LNHDA and CDR2 as SQIVND (reference sequence). The ends were cut back, 5 bases at V and 5 bases at J, with 13 bases in the middle. This CDR3 is built from 13 residues. CDR3 bases: TGTGCCAGTAGTCCCACCGGACCTAACGAGCAGTACTTC. Translation gives CASSPTGPNEQYF. Full variable domain (outside the CDR3, taken from reference TRBV19 and TRBJ2-7): DGGITQSPKYLFRKEGQNVTLSCEQNLNHDAMYWYRQDPGQGLRLIYYSQIVNDFQKGDIAEGYSVSREKKESFPLTVTSAQKNPTAFYLCASSPTGPNEQYFGPGTRLTVT.

The genes are TRBV6-2 or TRBV6-3 and TRBJ2-7, with D possibly being TRBD1 (6 bases). Trimming stripped 4 bases from V and 5 bases from J, with 12 bases between. Germline V gene data show CDR1 as MNHEY and CDR2 as SVGEGT. The CDR3 spans 13 residues. The CDR3 DNA reads TGTGCCAGCAGTTCGTTCAGGGGAAACGAGCAGTACTTC. This gives the protein CASSSFRGNEQYF.

The table lists this clonotype with a few counts. The chain couples TRBV20-1 to TRBJ2-1, with TRBD2 identical over 12 bases. Per germline, CDR1 DFQATT and CDR2 SNEGSKA (reference sequence). Trimming cost V 0 bases and J 3 bases; bases outside gene matches: 6. This CDR3 region has 17 residues. Here the CDR3 reads CSARDFLAGGYYNEQFF. The DNA for the CDR3 is TGCAGTGCTAGAGATTTCCTAGCGGGAGGGTACTACAATGAGCAGTTCTTC.

CDR3 amino acids: CASSLALADYGYTF. Here the CDR3 DNA reads TGTGCCAGCAGCTTAGCGTTAGCCGACTATGGCTACACCTTC. The V gene is TRBV7-8, the J gene TRBJ1-2; D unresolved. CDR1 and CDR2 (germline): SGHVS, FQNEAQ. V was cut by 0 bases and J by 3 bases, with 8 bases left in between. This CDR3 has 14 amino acids. The variable domain in full, completed from reference TRBV7-8 and TRBJ1-2, reads GAGVSQSPRYKVAKRGQDVALRCDPISGHVSLFWYQQALGQGPEFLTYFQNEAQLDKSGLPSDRFFAERPEGSVSTLKIQRTQQEDSAVYLCASSLALADYGYTFGSGTRLTVV.

As concerns this clonotype: The junction and the germline gene differ at one end; a read error may be behind it. The chain employs TRBV6-9 and TRBJ2-7, with 9 nucleotides matching TRBD1. This CDR3 contains 14 residues. CDR1 is MNHGY, CDR2 SVAAGI, per germline. The CDR3 loop reads CTSSYPGQGSEQYF. Here the CDR3 DNA reads TGTACCAGCAGTTACCCGGGACAGGGATCCGAGCAGTACTTC.

With respect to this clonotype: A much larger clonotype is one base distant, so this may be a read error. The V gene is TRBV7-2, the J gene TRBJ1-2; no reliable D call. In germline, CDR1 is SGHTA, CDR2 FQGNSA. There are 12 residues in the CDR3. V lost 2 bases and J 3 bases, leaving 4 bases between the germline ends. CDR3 DNA: TGTGCCAGCAGCTTAAATGACTATGGCTACACCTTC. Its translation: CASSLNDYGYTF.

This clonotype has a count of ten or more. J is TRBJ1-6 and V is TRBV20-1; maybe TRBD1 (5 bases). The germline V gene encodes CDR1 DFQATT and CDR2 SNEGSKA (reference sequence). The CDR3 is 14 residues long. Trimming shortened V by 1 base and J by 7 bases, and 11 bases separated the two germline ends. The CDR3 spells CSARVGTGNSPLHF. Here the CDR3 DNA reads TGCAGTGCTAGAGTAGGGACCGGAAATTCACCCCTCCACTTT.

This clonotype was observed a few times. The CDR3, as DNA: TGTGCCAGCAGCACGCGATTTCTAGCGGCCGGAAACACCGGGGAGCTGTTTTTT. This gives the protein CASSTRFLAAGNTGELFF. This chain links TRBV14 with TRBJ2-2; TRBD2 aligns across 7 bases. This CDR3 is built from 18 residues. Germline V gene sequence: CDR1 SGHDN, CDR2 FVKESK. V dropped 5 bases and J dropped 2; count of bases not matched to a gene: 14.

The J gene is TRBJ2-7, the V gene TRBV13; D ambiguous. V lost 4 bases to trimming and J lost 4 bases, with 14 bases between them. The CDR3 runs 14 residues. CDR1 is PRHDT, CDR2 FYEKMQ, per germline (reference sequence). As DNA, the CDR3 is TGTGCCAGCAGCTCAGGCAAAGTGGGTTACGAGCAGTACTTC. Translated, it gives CASSSGKVGYEQYF. The full variable domain, with the rest looked up from reference TRBV13 and TRBJ2-7, is AAGVIQSPRHLIKEKRETATLKCYPIPRHDTVYWYQQGPGQDPQFLISFYEKMQSDKGSIPDRFSAQQFSDYHSELNMSSLELGDSALYFCASSSGKVGYEQYFGPGTRLTVT.

This clonotype was seen at least ten times. This chain connects TRBV7-2 to TRBJ2-4, with D unresolved. Germline CDR1 SGHTA, CDR2 FQGNSA. V lost 5 bases and J 5 bases, leaving 13 bases between the germline ends. The CDR3 is made up of 14 amino acids. DNA of the CDR3: TGTGCCAGCAGCGACCTCGGTGCCCAAAACATTCAGTACTTC. Translation gives CASSDLGAQNIQYF.

This sequence joins TRBV5-1 and TRBJ1-1; weak D call: TRBD1 (5 bases). This CDR3 comprises 15 residues. CDR1 and CDR2 from the germline V gene are SGHRS and YFSETQ. Trimming took 4 bases from V and 4 from J, leaving 17 bases between them. The CDR3 DNA is TGCGCCAGCAGCGAGGCCGGGGCCGGCGGCACTGAAGCTTTCTTT. Its protein is CASSEAGAGGTEAFF. Variable domain in full (rest from reference TRBV5-1 and TRBJ1-1): KAGVTQTPRYLIKTRGQQVTLSCSPISGHRSVSWYQQTPGQGLQFLFEYFSETQRNKGNFPGRFSGRQFSNSRSEMNVSTLELGDSALYLCASSEAGAGGTEAFFGQGTRLTVV.

A few counts support this clonotype. This chain joins TRBV6-2 or TRBV6-3 and TRBJ1-1, with TRBD1 matching 8 bases. Germline V CDR1 and CDR2: MNHEY, SVGEGT. Trimming cost V 7 bases and J 3 bases; bases outside gene matches: 7. The CDR3 has 14 amino acids. The CDR3 DNA reads as TGTGCCAGCACCGCCCAACAGGGGGACACTGAAGCTTTCTTT. Its protein product is CASTAQQGDTEAFF.

The J gene is TRBJ2-7, the V gene TRBV29-1, with 8 bases identical to TRBD2. This CDR3 spans 13 amino acids. Germline CDR1 is SQVTM and CDR2 is ANQGSEA. The V segment lost 5 bases and the J segment 0 bases; nucleotides outside the gene matches: 3. The CDR3 nucleotides are TGCAGCGTTCTTACTAGCGGCTCCTACGAGCAGTACTTC. Amino acid sequence: CSVLTSGSYEQYF.

This clonotype was detected ten times or more. The gene calls are TRBV10-3 and TRBJ2-7; the D call may be TRBD1 or TRBD2 (6 bases each). The germline gives CDR1 ENHRY, CDR2 SYGVKD. CDR3 length equals 16 residues. The V end lost 3 bases, the J end lost 6 bases, and 21 bases lay between the germline ends. CDR3: CAISESIGRGAGEQYF. DNA for the CDR3: TGTGCCATCAGTGAAAGTATCGGCAGGGGAGCGGGCGAGCAGTACTTC.

In this sample, this clonotype turned up many times. V is TRBV9 and J is TRBJ1-1; 8 bases fit TRBD1. V shed 4 bases and J 7 bases; nucleotides not matched to a gene: 6. This CDR3 is 13 amino acids long. Germline CDR1 reads SGDLS; CDR2 reads YYNGEE. DNA for the CDR3: TGTGCCAGCAGCCTGGGACAGGTGATTGAAGCTTTCTTT. Its protein product is CASSLGQVIEAFF.

This clonotype was observed a handful of times. This chain joins TRBV3-1 and TRBJ2-7; 8 bases line up with TRBD1. The germline V gene has CDR1 LGHDT and CDR2 YNNKEL (reference sequence). V shed 1 base, J shed 8 bases, and the junction held 7 bases outside the gene matches. This CDR3 has 14 residues. The CDR3 region is CASSQAVGQGQQYF. The CDR3 nucleotides read TGTGCCAGCAGCCAAGCCGTAGGACAGGGCCAGCAGTACTTC.

This clonotype was picked up many times. The V call is TRBV11-2, the J call TRBJ2-7, with 10 bases matching TRBD2. The CDR3 contains 16 residues. Germline V gene data show CDR1 as SGHAT and CDR2 as FQNNGV. The V segment lost 2 bases and the J segment 1 base; nucleotides outside the gene matches: 5. CDR3 DNA sequence: TGTGCCAGCAGCTTACCGGGACTAGCGAGTTCCTACGAGCAGTACTTC. This encodes CASSLPGLASSYEQYF. Using reference TRBV11-2 and TRBJ2-7 for the parts outside the CDR3, the full variable domain is EAGVAQSPRYKIIEKRQSVAFWCNPISGHATLYWYQQILGQGPKLLIQFQNNGVVDDSQLPKDRFSAERLKGVDSTLKIQPAKLEDSAVYLCASSLPGLASSYEQYFGPGTRLTVT.